The next 21 T cell receptor beta chains were all read from a single sample in a study of shared clonotypes between healthy human individuals. TCRdb keeps only in-frame clones here, not all; method: immunoSEQ multiplex PCR. The sample consists of hundreds of thousands of clones, about 96% of them appearing once. Positively selected for CCR7, the CD45RO-negative cells used as naive CD8 cells excluded terminally differentiated effector memory CD45RA+ cells. The specimen was naive CD8+ T cells sorted from blood. The receptors were sampled from a woman aged 25-40 years in good health.

This clone was counted once. The rearrangement joins TRBV13 to TRBJ2-5, with a possible D match to TRBD2 (6 bases). Germline CDR1 is PRHDT and CDR2 is FYEKMQ (reference sequence). The CDR3 extends over 14 amino acids. The V gene lost 5 bases and the J gene lost 0 bases, with 10 bases spanning the gap. As DNA, the CDR3 is TGTGCCAGCAGCATAAGACTAGACCAAGAGACCCAGTACTTC. Its protein is CASSIRLDQETQYF.

The rearrangement links TRBV11-3 to TRBJ2-2; D might be TRBD2 (5 bases). V was shortened by 5 bases and J by 8 bases, with 21 bases between the two germline ends. In germline, CDR1 is SGHNT, CDR2 YENEEA. The CDR3 runs to 16 residues. The DNA for the CDR3 is TGTGCCAGCAGCCGTACCGGGATACCTTCGGCAGGGGAGCTGTTTTTT. Its translation: CASSRTGIPSAGELFF.

This chain uses TRBV14 with TRBJ2-1; the match to TRBD2 covers 10 bases. Per germline, CDR1 SGHDN and CDR2 FVKESK. After removal of 1 base from V and 6 bases from J, the junction contained 15 bases not matched to a gene. The CDR3 loop spans 19 amino acids. The CDR3 reads CASSQGFVQAGGPFNEQFF. The CDR3 coding sequence is TGTGCCAGCAGCCAAGGGTTCGTTCAAGCGGGAGGGCCATTCAATGAGCAGTTCTTC.

The CDR3 region is CASSAEGPGANVLTF. As DNA, the CDR3 is TGTGCCAGCAGCGCGGAGGGACCTGGGGCCAACGTCCTGACTTTC. The chain links TRBV9 to TRBJ2-6; a weak D match, TRBD2 (6 bases). V shed 3 bases and J shed 2 bases, with 9 bases lying between them. The germline CDR1 and CDR2 sequences are SGDLS and YYNGEE. CDR3 length: 15 residues.

The V and J genes are TRBV6-5 and TRBJ2-7; 9 nucleotides line up with TRBD2. This CDR3 spans 15 amino acids. Unmatched junction bases numbered 9, after V lost 5 bases and J lost 4 bases. Germline CDR1 is MNHEY and CDR2 is SVGAGI. The CDR3 DNA is TGTGCCAGCAGTAATGACATAGCGGGAGTTTACGAGCAGTACTTC. Translated: CASSNDIAGVYEQYF.

The chain uses TRBV5-6 and TRBJ2-1; 10 nucleotides agree with TRBD1. The CDR3 is 15 residues long. V dropped 1 base and J dropped 10; count of bases not matched to a gene: 8. CDR1 is SGHDT and CDR2 is YYEEEE in the germline V gene. The chain's CDR3 is CASSLSETGGREQFF. In DNA, the CDR3 is TGTGCCAGCAGCTTGTCGGAGACAGGGGGCAGGGAGCAGTTCTTC.

The chain employs TRBV21-1 and TRBJ1-1. TRBV21-1 is a recognized pseudogene. The CDR3 has 14 amino acids. The CDR3 is CASRYYTIRTEAFF. The CDR3 nucleotides are TGTGCCAGCAGATACTACACAATTCGCACTGAAGCTTTCTTT.

The genes are TRBV18 and TRBJ2-1, with D perhaps matching TRBD2 (5 bases). Germline V CDR1 and CDR2: KGHSH, LQKENI. Trimming took 2 bases from V and 9 from J, leaving 23 bases between them. The CDR3 length is 17 residues. CDR3 loop: CASSPERQARPHGEQFF. CDR3 nucleotides: TGTGCCAGCTCACCAGAGCGGCAGGCACGCCCCCATGGTGAGCAGTTCTTC.

This chain uses TRBV7-7 with TRBJ2-5; D not resolved. The CDR3 totals 14 residues. Germline CDR1 and CDR2: SSHAT and FNYEAQ (reference sequence). The germline V and J ends were trimmed by 1 base and 2 bases, with 8 bases remaining between them. This CDR3 reads CASSLDRQQETQYF. For the CDR3, the DNA is TGTGCCAGCAGCTTAGATAGGCAGCAAGAGACCCAGTACTTC.

The V gene is TRBV27, the J gene TRBJ1-5, with 7 bases lining up with TRBD1. The CDR3 totals 14 residues. In germline, CDR1 is MNHEY, CDR2 SMNVEV (reference sequence). V lost 8 bases, J lost 4 bases, and 8 bases stayed unmatched. In nucleotides, the CDR3 is TGTGCCAGCGGCCTCTTACAGGGGAATCAGCCCCAGCATTTT. Its translation is CASGLLQGNQPQHF.

The chain couples TRBV9 to TRBJ2-1; 7 bases agree with TRBD1. Germline CDR1 and CDR2: SGDLS and YYNGEE. Losses at the gene ends were 4 bases for V and 0 bases for J; bases not matched to a gene: 4. The CDR3 length is 15 residues. The CDR3 sequence is CASSTGTVSYNEQFF. The CDR3 DNA is TGTGCCAGCAGCACCGGGACAGTCTCCTACAATGAGCAGTTCTTC.

V is TRBV7-9 and J is TRBJ2-7, with a weak D call TRBD1 (5 bases). The CDR3 is 14 amino acids. From germline, CDR1 is SEHNR and CDR2 FQNEAQ (reference sequence). V dropped 5 bases and J dropped 4 bases, with 15 bases sitting between them. CDR3 loop: CASSHPDRAYEQYF. In DNA, the CDR3 is TGTGCCAGCAGCCATCCCGACAGAGCTTACGAGCAGTACTTC. The full variable domain, its missing parts supplied by reference TRBV7-9 and TRBJ2-7, is DTGVSQNPRHKITKRGQNVTFRCDPISEHNRLYWYRQTLGQGPEFLTYFQNEAQLEKSRLLSDRFSAERPKGSFSTLEIQRTEQGDSAMYLCASSHPDRAYEQYFGPGTRLTVT.

This sequence joins TRBV11-2 and TRBJ1-2; the match to TRBD1 covers 7 bases. CDR1 SGHAT and CDR2 FQNNGV come from the germline V gene. The CDR3 runs 14 residues. The junction had 7 bases not matched to a gene; V was cut back by 4 bases and J by 5 bases. CDR3 region: CASSSRDSVYGYTF. The CDR3, as DNA: TGTGCCAGCAGCTCCCGGGACAGCGTTTATGGCTACACCTTC.

The rearrangement joins TRBV27 to TRBJ2-1, with D unclear. The CDR3 totals 13 residues. V was cut by 2 bases and J by 8 bases, with 10 bases left in between. Germline CDR1 reads MNHEY; CDR2 reads SMNVEV (reference sequence). CDR3 in amino acids: CASSLGAFHEQFF. The DNA of the CDR3 is TGTGCCAGCAGTTTAGGAGCGTTCCATGAGCAGTTCTTC.

This chain joins TRBV28 and TRBJ1-1, with D unclear. V dropped 2 bases and J dropped 6 bases, with 16 bases sitting between them. The CDR3 is 15 residues long. CDR1 is MDHEN, CDR2 SYDVKM, per germline. This CDR3 reads CASSLGSPAVAEAFF. In nucleotides, the CDR3 is TGTGCCAGCAGTTTAGGTTCCCCCGCGGTGGCTGAAGCTTTCTTT.

This chain links TRBV5-8 with TRBJ2-3; D is unclear. From germline, CDR1 is SGHTS and CDR2 YDEGEE. CDR3 length: 16 amino acids. V lost 0 bases, J lost 2 bases, and 13 bases lay in between. The CDR3 DNA sequence: TGTGCCAGCAGCTTGGTAGTCCAGGCCTACACAGATACGCAGTATTTT. The encoded protein is CASSLVVQAYTDTQYF.

The V gene is TRBV5-4, the J gene TRBJ1-2; TRBD1 matches 12 bases. V shed 4 bases and J 7 bases; nucleotides not matched to a gene: 5. This CDR3 is built from 14 residues. CDR1 and CDR2 from the germline V gene are SGHNT and YYREEE (reference sequence). In DNA form, the CDR3 reads TGTGCCAGCAGCATGGGACAGGGGGCCTTTGGCTACACCTTC. It yields the protein CASSMGQGAFGYTF.

J is TRBJ2-2 and V is TRBV7-8; D not resolved. With 0 bases removed from V and 0 bases from J, the gap between germline ends came to 11 bases. The length of the CDR3 is 17 residues. Germline V gives CDR1 SGHVS, CDR2 FQNEAQ. The CDR3 DNA is TGTGCCAGCAGCTTAGCGCTCGGCTACACGAACACCGGGGAGCTGTTTTTT. Translating gives CASSLALGYTNTGELFF.

The gene calls are TRBV7-2 and TRBJ2-3; D uncertain. In germline, CDR1 is SGHTA, CDR2 FQGNSA. CDR3 length: 13 residues. With 0 bases removed from V and 5 bases from J, the gap between germline ends came to 6 bases. The CDR3 DNA follows: TGTGCCAGCAGCTTAGCGCTGGGAGATACGCAGTATTTT. Protein: CASSLALGDTQYF.

This chain links TRBV28 with TRBJ2-5; D is unclear. This CDR3 has 13 residues. The V and J ends lost 6 bases and 1 base respectively, with 9 bases between them. Per germline, CDR1 MDHEN and CDR2 SYDVKM. The CDR3 DNA is TGTGCCAGCAGATGGGTGAGCCAAGAGACCCAGTACTTC. Its protein product is CASRWVSQETQYF.

The chain links TRBV19 to TRBJ2-2; the D gene is possibly TRBD1 (5 bases). Germline CDR1 LNHDA, CDR2 SQIVND (reference sequence). V lost 5 bases and J lost 9, with 13 bases in between. This CDR3 is 13 amino acids long. CDR3 in amino acids: CASSLVGARELFF. CDR3 nucleotide sequence: TGTGCCAGTAGTTTAGTAGGGGCTCGGGAGCTGTTTTTT.